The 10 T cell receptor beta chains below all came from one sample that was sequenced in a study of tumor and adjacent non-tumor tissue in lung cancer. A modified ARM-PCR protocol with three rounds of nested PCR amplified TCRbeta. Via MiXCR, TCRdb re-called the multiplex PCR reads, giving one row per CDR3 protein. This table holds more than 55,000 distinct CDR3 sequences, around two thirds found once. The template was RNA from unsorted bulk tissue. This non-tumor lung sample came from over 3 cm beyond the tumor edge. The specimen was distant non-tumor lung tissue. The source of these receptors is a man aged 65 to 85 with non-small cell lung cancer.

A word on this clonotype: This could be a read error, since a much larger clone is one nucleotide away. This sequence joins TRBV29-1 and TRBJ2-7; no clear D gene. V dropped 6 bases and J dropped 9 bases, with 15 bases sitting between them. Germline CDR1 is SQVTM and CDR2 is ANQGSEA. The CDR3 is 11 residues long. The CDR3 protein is CSVTGAGVQYF. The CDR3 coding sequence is TGCAGCGTAACCGGAGCTGGCGTGCAGTACTTC.

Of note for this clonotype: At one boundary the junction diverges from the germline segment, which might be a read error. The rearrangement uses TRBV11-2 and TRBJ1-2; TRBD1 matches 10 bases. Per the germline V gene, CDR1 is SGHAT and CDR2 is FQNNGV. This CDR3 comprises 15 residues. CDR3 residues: CTSSLDLGQGYDYTF. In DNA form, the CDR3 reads TGTACCAGCAGCTTAGACCTGGGACAGGGGTATGACTACACCTTC.

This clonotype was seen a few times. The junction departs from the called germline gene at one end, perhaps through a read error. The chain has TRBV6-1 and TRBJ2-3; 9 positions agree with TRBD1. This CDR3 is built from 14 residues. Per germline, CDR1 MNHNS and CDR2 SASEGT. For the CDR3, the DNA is TGTGGCAGCAGTGAAGGACAGGGGTCAGATACGCAGTATTTT. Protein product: CGSSEGQGSDTQYF.

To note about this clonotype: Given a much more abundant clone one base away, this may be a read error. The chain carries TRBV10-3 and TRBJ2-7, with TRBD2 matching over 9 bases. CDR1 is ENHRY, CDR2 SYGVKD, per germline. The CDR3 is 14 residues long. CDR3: CASGAGGGSHEQYF. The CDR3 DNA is TGTGCATCAGGAGCGGGGGGTGGTTCCCACGAGCAGTACTTC.

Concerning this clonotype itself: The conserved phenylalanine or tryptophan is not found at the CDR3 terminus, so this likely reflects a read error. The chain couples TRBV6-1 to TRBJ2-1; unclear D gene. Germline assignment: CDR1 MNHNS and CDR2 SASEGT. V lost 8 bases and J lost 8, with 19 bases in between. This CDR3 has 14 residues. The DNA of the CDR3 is TGTGCCAGCGGCGAAGGAGTAGGTGTCCATGAGCAGTTCTTA. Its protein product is CASGEGVGVHEQFL.

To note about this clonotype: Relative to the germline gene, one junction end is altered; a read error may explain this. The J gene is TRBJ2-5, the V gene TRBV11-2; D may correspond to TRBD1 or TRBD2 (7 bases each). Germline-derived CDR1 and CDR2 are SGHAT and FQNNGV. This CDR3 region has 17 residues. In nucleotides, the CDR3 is TGTGCCAGCAGATTAGGTCCCCAGGGGGGGGCTCAAGAGACCCAGTACTTC. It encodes CASRLGPQGGAQETQYF.

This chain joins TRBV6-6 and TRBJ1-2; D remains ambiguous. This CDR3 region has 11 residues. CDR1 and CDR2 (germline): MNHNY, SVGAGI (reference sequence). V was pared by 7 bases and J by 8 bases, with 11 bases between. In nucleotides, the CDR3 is TGTGCCAGCACCCGTGCGGAGGGCTACACCTTC. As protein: CASTRAEGYTF.

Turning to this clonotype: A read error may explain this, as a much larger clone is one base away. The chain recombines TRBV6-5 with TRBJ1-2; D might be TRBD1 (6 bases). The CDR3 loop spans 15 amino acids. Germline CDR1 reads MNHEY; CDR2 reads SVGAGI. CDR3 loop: CVSSYDSRGSYGYTF. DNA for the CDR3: TGTGTCAGCAGTTACGATTCCAGGGGTTCCTATGGCTACACCTTC.

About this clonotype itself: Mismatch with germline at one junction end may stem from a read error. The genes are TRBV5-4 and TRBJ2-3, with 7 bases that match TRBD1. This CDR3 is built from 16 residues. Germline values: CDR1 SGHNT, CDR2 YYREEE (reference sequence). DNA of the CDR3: TGTGCTAGCAGCTTCAGACAGGGAAGGACCACAGATACGCAGTATTTT. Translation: CASSFRQGRTTDTQYF. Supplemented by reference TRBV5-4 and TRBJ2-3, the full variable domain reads ETGVTQSPTHLIKTRGQQVTLRCSSQSGHNTVSWYQQALGQGPQFIFQYYREEENGRGNFPPRFSGLQFPNYSSELNVNALELDDSALYLCASSFRQGRTTDTQYFGPGTRLTVL.

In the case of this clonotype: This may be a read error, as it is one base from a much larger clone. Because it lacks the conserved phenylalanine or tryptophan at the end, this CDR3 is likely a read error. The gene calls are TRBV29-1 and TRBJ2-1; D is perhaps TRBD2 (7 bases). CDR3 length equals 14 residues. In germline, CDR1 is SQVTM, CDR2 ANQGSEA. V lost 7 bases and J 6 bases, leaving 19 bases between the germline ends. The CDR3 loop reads CSGLTGGSGNEQFS. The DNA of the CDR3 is TGCAGCGGGCTGACAGGCGGGAGTGGCAATGAGCAGTTCTCC.